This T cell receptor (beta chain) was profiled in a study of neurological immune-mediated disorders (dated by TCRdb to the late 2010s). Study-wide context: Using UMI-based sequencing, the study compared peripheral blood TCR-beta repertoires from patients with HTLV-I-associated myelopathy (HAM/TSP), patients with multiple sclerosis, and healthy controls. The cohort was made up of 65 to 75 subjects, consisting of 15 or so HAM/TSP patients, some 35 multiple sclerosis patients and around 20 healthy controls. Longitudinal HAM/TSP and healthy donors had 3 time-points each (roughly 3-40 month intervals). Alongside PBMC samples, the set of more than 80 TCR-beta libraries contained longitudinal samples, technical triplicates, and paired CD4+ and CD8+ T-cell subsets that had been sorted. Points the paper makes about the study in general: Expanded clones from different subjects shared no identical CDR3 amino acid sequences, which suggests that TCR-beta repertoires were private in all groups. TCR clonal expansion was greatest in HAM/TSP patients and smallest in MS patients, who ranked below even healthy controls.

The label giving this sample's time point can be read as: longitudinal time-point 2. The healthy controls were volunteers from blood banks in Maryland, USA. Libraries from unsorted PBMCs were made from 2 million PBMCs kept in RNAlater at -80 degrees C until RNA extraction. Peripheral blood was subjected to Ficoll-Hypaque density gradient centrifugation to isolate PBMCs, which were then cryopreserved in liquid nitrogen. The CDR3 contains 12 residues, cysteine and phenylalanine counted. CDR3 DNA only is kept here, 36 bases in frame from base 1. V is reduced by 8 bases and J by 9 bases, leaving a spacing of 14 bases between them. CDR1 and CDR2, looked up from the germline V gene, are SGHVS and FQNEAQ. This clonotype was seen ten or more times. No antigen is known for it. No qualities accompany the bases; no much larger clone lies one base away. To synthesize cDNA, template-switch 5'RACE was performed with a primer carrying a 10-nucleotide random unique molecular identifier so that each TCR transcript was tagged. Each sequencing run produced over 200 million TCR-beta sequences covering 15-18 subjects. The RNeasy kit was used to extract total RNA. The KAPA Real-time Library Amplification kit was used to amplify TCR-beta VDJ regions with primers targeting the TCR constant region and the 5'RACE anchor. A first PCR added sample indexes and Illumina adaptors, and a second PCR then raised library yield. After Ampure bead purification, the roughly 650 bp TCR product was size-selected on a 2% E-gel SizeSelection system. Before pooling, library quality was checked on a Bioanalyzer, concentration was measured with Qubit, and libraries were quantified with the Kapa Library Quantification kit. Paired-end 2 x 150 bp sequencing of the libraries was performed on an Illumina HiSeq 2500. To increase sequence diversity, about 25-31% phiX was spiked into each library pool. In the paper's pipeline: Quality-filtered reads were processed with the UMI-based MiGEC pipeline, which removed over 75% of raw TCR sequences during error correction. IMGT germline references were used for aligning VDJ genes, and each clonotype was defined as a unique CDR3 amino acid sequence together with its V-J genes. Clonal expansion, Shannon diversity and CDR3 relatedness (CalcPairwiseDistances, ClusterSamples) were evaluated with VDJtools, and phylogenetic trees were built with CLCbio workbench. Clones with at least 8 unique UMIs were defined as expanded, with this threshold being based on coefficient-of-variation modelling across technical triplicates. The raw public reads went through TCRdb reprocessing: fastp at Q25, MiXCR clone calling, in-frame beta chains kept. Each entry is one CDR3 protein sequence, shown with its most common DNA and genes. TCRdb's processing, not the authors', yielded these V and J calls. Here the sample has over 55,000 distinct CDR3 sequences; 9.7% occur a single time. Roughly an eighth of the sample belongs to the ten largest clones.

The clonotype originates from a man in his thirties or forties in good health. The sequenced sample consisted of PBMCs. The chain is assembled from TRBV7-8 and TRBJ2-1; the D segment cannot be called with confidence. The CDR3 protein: CASRATVGEQFF. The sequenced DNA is TGTGCCAGCCGGGCAACAGTTGGTGAGCAGTTCTTC. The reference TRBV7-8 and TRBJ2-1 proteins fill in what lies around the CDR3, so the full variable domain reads GAGVSQSPRYKVAKRGQDVALRCDPISGHVSLFWYQQALGQGPEFLTYFQNEAQLDKSGLPSDRFFAERPEGSVSTLKIQRTQQEDSAVYLCASRATVGEQFFGPGTRLTVL.